The sequence of this TCR beta chain was determined in a study of T cell repertoires in aging, cancer and after chemotherapy. About the research overall: Healthy donor repertoires were recorded over several months to years and showed clear clonal overlap. Regarding the study as a whole: Across the chemotherapy interval, each cancer cohort showed higher median generation probability, suggesting thymic rebound.

Rearranged V-D-J TRB sequences were amplified with a mixed TRB-A/B primer pool. TCRdb processed the multiplex PCR reads anew with MiXCR; each CDR3 protein has one entry. This sample yields over 10,000 distinct CDR3 sequences, of which approximately 22% are seen a single time; more than 5% belongs to the top ten. Peripheral blood genomic DNA, not sorted cells or RNA, was the template. In its sample, this clonotype ranks as medium-sized. As yet, its antigen is unknown. This TCR was recovered from a human donor in good health. The sequenced material came from blood.

The CDR3: CASSWTDGYTF. The CDR3 DNA follows: TGTGCCAGCAGCTGGACGGATGGCTACACCTTC. The genes are TRBV7-9 and TRBJ1-2; D gene ambiguous. Germline lookup yields CDR1 SEHNR and CDR2 FQNEAQ (reference sequence). With 4 bases removed from V and 6 bases from J, the gap between germline ends came to 6 bases. This CDR3 contains 11 residues.